This TCR beta chain appears in the sequencing data of a study of cytomegalovirus exposure and HLA in healthy donors. Study-wide points: What a later analysis reportedly showed was that an Asian-associated ancestry cluster had fewer N-insertions than the approximately 700-donor mean.

About this clone itself: Its specificity is not known.

The CDR3 extends over 14 amino acids. The germline gives CDR1 SEHNR, CDR2 FQNEAQ (reference sequence). The J segment lost 4 bases and the V segment lost 5 bases, leaving 3 bases of the junction unmatched. Vbeta (60) and Jbeta (13) primers were used in the PCR. Libraries were prepared by immunoSEQ multiplex PCR; TCRdb keeps only in-frame clonotypes and omits some of them. The sample lists roughly 290,000 clones; 80% were seen once. V gene TRBV7-9 combines with J gene TRBJ2-1; 9 bases are shared with TRBD1. This TCR was recovered from a girl under 10 years old in good health and CMV-seronegative. Sequencing was performed on PBMCs. Here the CDR3 reads CASSPGTGYNEQFF. As DNA, the CDR3 is TGTGCCAGCAGCCCAGGGACAGGGTACAATGAGCAGTTCTTC. Full variable domain (rest looked up from reference TRBV7-9 and TRBJ2-1): DTGVSQNPRHKITKRGQNVTFRCDPISEHNRLYWYRQTLGQGPEFLTYFQNEAQLEKSRLLSDRFSAERPKGSFSTLEIQRTEQGDSAMYLCASSPGTGYNEQFFGPGTRLTVL.